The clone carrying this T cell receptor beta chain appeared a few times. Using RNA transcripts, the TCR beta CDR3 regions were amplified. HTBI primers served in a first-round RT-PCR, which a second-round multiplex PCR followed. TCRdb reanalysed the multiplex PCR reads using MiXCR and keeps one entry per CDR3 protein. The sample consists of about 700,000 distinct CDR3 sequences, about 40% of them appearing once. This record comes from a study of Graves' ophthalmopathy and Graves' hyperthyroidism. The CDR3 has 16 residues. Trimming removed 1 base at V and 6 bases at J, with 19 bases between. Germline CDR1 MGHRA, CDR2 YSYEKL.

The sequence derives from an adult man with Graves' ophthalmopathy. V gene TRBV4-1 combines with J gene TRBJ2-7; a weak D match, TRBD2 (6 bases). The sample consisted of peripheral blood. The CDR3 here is CASSQGRGGGAAEQYF. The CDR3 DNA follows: TGCGCCAGCAGCCAAGGAAGGGGTGGAGGGGCAGCCGAGCAGTACTTC.